This T cell receptor beta chain was observed in a study of blood T cells in healthy people across ages. Alongside a J-beta primer mix, a sample-barcoded 5' primer served in a second PCR lasting about 7 to 12 cycles. TCRdb itself ran the 5' RACE reads through MiXCR, one entry per CDR3 protein. This sample yields 910,000 or so distinct CDR3 sequences, of which 45% to 60% are seen a single time; about a fifth belongs to the top ten. Germline CDR1 is MNHEY and CDR2 is SMNVEV (reference sequence). The V and J ends lost 5 bases and 6 bases respectively, with 24 bases between them. The CDR3 sequence is 17 residues long.

This chain uses TRBV27 with TRBJ2-3; D is possibly TRBD2 (6 bases). The sequence derives from a woman aged 55-70 years in good health. Sequenced material: blood. The CDR3 spells CASSDQPPDGEADTQYF. The CDR3, as DNA: TGTGCCAGCAGTGACCAACCGCCTGACGGGGAGGCCGATACGCAGTATTTT.